The 25 T cell receptor beta chains below were found in one sample sequenced in a study of identifying expanded T cells in peripheral blood. TCRdb's table, derived via immunoSEQ multiplex PCR, lists solely in-frame clones and lacks some. The sample contains over 80,000 clones, 70% to 90% of which appear only once. Sequenced input: blood. The receptor set was obtained from a person between 18 and 70 years old in good health.

This clone has a handful of counts. The chain couples TRBV30 to TRBJ1-4, with D tentatively TRBD1 (6 bases). V dropped 3 bases and J dropped 5 bases, with 10 bases sitting between them. Germline values: CDR1 GTSNPN, CDR2 SVGIG (reference sequence). The CDR3 length is 13 residues. The CDR3 nucleotides read TGTGCCTGGAGAATAACAGGGAATGAAAAACTGTTTTTT. Residues: CAWRITGNEKLFF.

The chain couples TRBV7-2 to TRBJ2-1, with 9 bases identical to TRBD1. V dropped 2 bases and J dropped 4; count of bases not matched to a gene: 6. This CDR3 comprises 16 residues. Germline CDR1 SGHTA, CDR2 FQGNSA. Written as DNA, the CDR3 is TGTGCCAGCAGCTTAACACCGGGACAGGGATACAATGAGCAGTTCTTC. This encodes CASSLTPGQGYNEQFF.

CDR3 region: CASSQFPQGGYNEQFF. CDR3 DNA sequence: TGCGCCAGCAGCCAATTCCCCCAGGGAGGATACAATGAGCAGTTCTTC. The chain carries TRBV4-1 and TRBJ2-1; D is perhaps TRBD2 (6 bases). The CDR3 length is 16 residues. CDR1 and CDR2 (germline): MGHRA, YSYEKL. Trimming left V 2 bases short and J 4 bases short, with 15 bases between.

The V call is TRBV6-1, the J call TRBJ1-5; D gene ambiguous. Trimming pared 1 base from V and 3 bases from J, leaving 10 bases between. The CDR3 totals 15 residues. Germline V gene data show CDR1 as MNHNS and CDR2 as SASEGT. The chain's CDR3 is CASSEVPVPNQPQHF. The CDR3 DNA follows: TGTGCCAGCAGTGAAGTCCCCGTCCCCAATCAGCCCCAGCATTTT.

This clone was recorded once. J is TRBJ1-2 and V is TRBV21-1. TRBV21-1 counts as a pseudogene. This CDR3 spans 16 amino acids. Here the CDR3 reads CASSKGGAGRGDGYTF. DNA of the CDR3: TGTGCCAGCAGCAAAGGTGGGGCGGGGAGAGGCGATGGCTACACCTTC.

This chain links TRBV11-2 with TRBJ1-2; D not certain. The length of the CDR3 is 13 residues. The germline V gene has CDR1 SGHAT and CDR2 FQNNGV. With 3 bases removed from V and 8 bases from J, the gap between germline ends came to 13 bases. The CDR3 protein is CASSFAGRGGYTF. In nucleotides, the CDR3 is TGTGCCAGCAGCTTTGCGGGAAGAGGCGGCTACACCTTC.

This chain connects TRBV11-2 to TRBJ2-2; no clear D. The CDR3 runs to 14 residues. Per germline, CDR1 SGHAT and CDR2 FQNNGV. V was pared by 6 bases and J by 6 bases, with 14 bases between. CDR3 in amino acids: CASSPWAGPGELFF. The CDR3 nucleotides read TGTGCCAGCAGTCCCTGGGCCGGTCCCGGGGAGCTGTTTTTT. Variable domain in full (rest from reference TRBV11-2 and TRBJ2-2): EAGVAQSPRYKIIEKRQSVAFWCNPISGHATLYWYQQILGQGPKLLIQFQNNGVVDDSQLPKDRFSAERLKGVDSTLKIQPAKLEDSAVYLCASSPWAGPGELFFGEGSRLTVL.

This chain links TRBV9 with TRBJ1-4; the match to TRBD1 covers 7 bases. Germline V gene lookup returns CDR1 SGDLS and CDR2 YYNGEE. The V and J ends lost 3 bases and 4 bases, in that order; junction bases with no gene match: 3. The CDR3 loop spans 14 amino acids. CDR3 bases: TGTGCCAGCAGCGCCGGGACAGATAATGAAAAACTGTTTTTT. It is translated as CASSAGTDNEKLFF.

This chain connects TRBV7-2 to TRBJ1-2; D call uncertain. The CDR3 runs 13 residues. The V end lost 2 bases, the J end lost 0 bases, and 4 bases lay between the germline ends. In germline, CDR1 is SGHTA, CDR2 FQGNSA. The CDR3 here is CASSLYTNYGYTF. CDR3 coding DNA: TGTGCCAGCAGCTTATATACTAACTATGGCTACACCTTC. The full variable domain, rest sourced from reference TRBV7-2 and TRBJ1-2, is GAGVSQSPSNKVTEKGKDVELRCDPISGHTALYWYRQSLGQGLEFLIYFQGNSAPDKSGLPSDRFSAERTGGSVSTLTIQRTQQEDSAVYLCASSLYTNYGYTFGSGTRLTVV.

This chain joins TRBV14 and TRBJ2-5, with D maybe TRBD1 (5 bases). Germline V CDR1 and CDR2: SGHDN, FVKESK. The CDR3 covers 15 residues. Trimming shortened V by 1 base and J by 5 bases, and 14 bases separated the two germline ends. The CDR3: CASSQVRGRAETQYF. The CDR3 DNA is TGTGCCAGCAGCCAAGTTAGGGGCAGGGCCGAGACCCAGTACTTC.

V and J are TRBV6-5 and TRBJ1-6, with D unresolved. This CDR3 is 13 amino acids long. V lost 6 bases to trimming and J lost 9 bases, with 12 bases between them. Germline V gene lookup returns CDR1 MNHEY and CDR2 SVGAGI. CDR3 sequence: CASRINPSSPLHF. The CDR3 DNA reads TGTGCCAGCAGAATTAACCCGAGTTCACCCCTCCACTTT.

This chain connects TRBV15 to TRBJ2-3, with 7 bases identical to TRBD1. The CDR3 is made up of 15 amino acids. J lost 3 bases, V lost 6 bases, and 9 bases had no gene match. In germline, CDR1 is LNHNV, CDR2 YYDKDF (reference sequence). Written as DNA, the CDR3 is TGTGCCACCAGGTATCACAGGGGAAGTACAGATACGCAGTATTTT. Translating gives CATRYHRGSTDTQYF. The full variable domain, rest sourced from reference TRBV15 and TRBJ2-3, is DAMVIQNPRYQVTQFGKPVTLSCSQTLNHNVMYWYQQKSSQAPKLLFHYYDKDFNNEADTPDNFQSRRPNTSFCFLDIRSPGLGDTAMYLCATRYHRGSTDTQYFGPGTRLTVL.

This clone has only one observation. The chain recombines TRBV5-1 with TRBJ2-6; D tentatively fits TRBD1 or TRBD2 (5 bases each). From germline, CDR1 is SGHRS and CDR2 YFSETQ. The CDR3 totals 16 residues. Trimming shortened V by 0 bases and J by 4 bases, and 11 bases separated the two germline ends. In DNA form, the CDR3 reads TGCGCCAGCAGCTTGGGAGGGGCCTTCGGGGCCAACGTCCTGACTTTC. It translates to CASSLGGAFGANVLTF.

This chain uses TRBV5-5 with TRBJ1-1, with 7 positions matching TRBD1. CDR3 length: 16 residues. Losses at the gene ends were 5 bases for V and 4 bases for J; bases not matched to a gene: 14. Germline CDR1 SGHKS, CDR2 YYEKEE (reference sequence). The CDR3 DNA reads TGTGCCAGCAGACCGACAGGGTGGAGTAGGGGCACTGAAGCTTTCTTT. Amino acid sequence: CASRPTGWSRGTEAFF.

The V gene is TRBV27, the J gene TRBJ2-5, with 7 nucleotides matching TRBD1. The CDR3 loop spans 14 amino acids. Germline CDR1 and CDR2: MNHEY and SMNVEV (reference sequence). V lost 6 bases and J lost 2; bases outside the gene matches: 6. CDR3 in amino acids: CASSRGQVQETQYF. In DNA form, the CDR3 reads TGTGCCAGCAGCCGCGGACAGGTACAAGAGACCCAGTACTTC.

This CDR3 is CASSSAGAQETQYF. CDR3 sequence (DNA): TGCGCCAGCAGCTCGGCAGGGGCCCAAGAGACCCAGTACTTC. The V and J genes are TRBV5-1 and TRBJ2-5; D might be TRBD1 (6 bases). The CDR3 has 14 residues. Looked up from germline, CDR1 is SGHRS and CDR2 is YFSETQ. Trimming pared 3 bases from V and 1 base from J, leaving 10 bases between.

The V call is TRBV6-6, the J call TRBJ1-1; D is unresolved. The CDR3 runs 11 residues. The V end was cut by 8 bases, the J end by 1 base, with 5 bases between. CDR1 is MNHNY and CDR2 is SVGAGI in the germline V gene (reference sequence). The CDR3 DNA sequence: TGTGCCAGCGGAGGGAACACTGAAGCTTTCTTT. It specifies CASGGNTEAFF.

V is TRBV2 and J is TRBJ2-6; 8 nucleotides agree with TRBD1. This CDR3 has 17 residues. V shed 5 bases, J shed 2 bases, and the junction held 8 bases outside the gene matches. CDR1 and CDR2 from the germline V gene are SNHLY and FYNNEI. The CDR3 region has the DNA TGTGCCAGCAGTAGACAGGGGACCTTGACTGGGGCCAACGTCCTGACTTTC. Translation gives CASSRQGTLTGANVLTF.

This sequence joins TRBV6-5 and TRBJ2-7, with 7 bases fitting TRBD2. The CDR3 length is 15 residues. J was trimmed by 0 bases and V by 4 bases; bases with no gene match: 6. Germline lookup yields CDR1 MNHEY and CDR2 SVGAGI. The CDR3 nucleotides are TGTGCCAGCAGTTGGGAGGGAAGTCGCTCCTACGAGCAGTACTTC. This gives the protein CASSWEGSRSYEQYF.

This chain links TRBV7-2 with TRBJ1-1; D is ambiguous. From germline, CDR1 is SGHTA and CDR2 FQGNSA. The CDR3 runs to 14 residues. V was shortened by 1 base and J by 1 base, with 7 bases between the two germline ends. The CDR3: CASSLGYGNTEAFF. CDR3 bases: TGTGCCAGCAGCTTAGGTTACGGGAACACTGAAGCTTTCTTT.

This chain joins TRBV2 and TRBJ1-6; TRBD1 might be the D (5 bases). The V and J ends lost 6 bases and 0 bases respectively, with 15 bases between them. This CDR3 contains 17 residues. Germline CDR1 SNHLY, CDR2 FYNNEI. The CDR3 here is CASRGDGWSSYNSPLHF. Here the CDR3 DNA reads TGTGCCAGCAGGGGGGACGGGTGGAGCTCCTATAATTCACCCCTCCACTTT. The full variable domain, completed using reference TRBV2 and TRBJ1-6, is EPEVTQTPSHQVTQMGQEVILRCVPISNHLYFYWYRQILGQKVEFLVSFYNNEISEKSEIFDDQFSVERPDGSNFTLKIRSTKLEDSAMYFCASRGDGWSSYNSPLHFGNGTRLTVT.

V gene TRBV19 combines with J gene TRBJ1-1; no firm D call. There are 13 residues in the CDR3. Germline V gene data show CDR1 as LNHDA and CDR2 as SQIVND (reference sequence). Trimming pared 2 bases from V and 1 base from J, leaving 5 bases between. CDR3 sequence (DNA): TGTGCCAGTAGTATAATGGGGAACACTGAAGCTTTCTTT. Protein product: CASSIMGNTEAFF.

This clone came up once. This chain joins TRBV18 and TRBJ2-7; the match to TRBD1 covers 10 bases. The CDR3 has 17 amino acids. In germline, CDR1 is KGHSH, CDR2 LQKENI. After removal of 0 bases from V and 0 bases from J, the junction contained 5 bases not matched to a gene. CDR3 sequence: CASSPPVGQGSSYEQYF. In nucleotides, the CDR3 is TGTGCCAGCTCACCACCTGTGGGACAGGGGTCCTCCTACGAGCAGTACTTC.

V usage is TRBV15 and J usage is TRBJ2-5, with D unresolved. The CDR3 totals 14 residues. Trimming removed 0 bases from V and 2 bases from J, with 7 bases in between. The germline V gene encodes CDR1 LNHNV and CDR2 YYDKDF (reference sequence). CDR3 coding DNA: TGTGCCACCAGCAGAGAAGACATTCAAGAGACCCAGTACTTC. Amino acid sequence: CATSREDIQETQYF.

This rearrangement joins TRBV9 to TRBJ2-1; 7 nucleotides agree with TRBD2. In germline, CDR1 is SGDLS, CDR2 YYNGEE. This CDR3 has 15 amino acids. The V and J ends lost 2 bases and 3 bases, in that order; junction bases with no gene match: 5. The CDR3 DNA reads TGTGCCAGCAGCGTGGGAGGGGCTGACTACAATGAGCAGTTCTTC. Protein product: CASSVGGADYNEQFF.